Below are 25 T cell receptor beta chains sequenced from a single sample in a study of CD8 T cells in Susac syndrome. A quantity of about 0.5 to 1 ug RNA underwent reverse transcription using random hexamers. TCRdb itself ran the immunoSEQ multiplex PCR reads through MiXCR, one entry per CDR3 protein. This table holds approximately 110,000 distinct CDR3 sequences, around 94% found once. The specimen was CD4+ T cells from PBMCs. The receptors here all came from a human donor in good health.

The chain joins TRBV3-1 to TRBJ1-3, with D hard to call. The CDR3 length is 13 residues. Germline V CDR1 and CDR2: LGHDT, YNNKEL (reference sequence). Trimming took off 1 base at V and 3 bases at J, with 4 bases between the two ends. The DNA for the CDR3 is TGTGCCAGCAGCCAAGCGCTTGGAAACACCATATATTTT. The encoded protein is CASSQALGNTIYF. Filled out from reference TRBV3-1 and TRBJ1-3, the complete variable domain reads DTAVSQTPKYLVTQMGNDKSIKCEQNLGHDTMYWYKQDSKKFLKIMFSYNNKELIINETVPNRFSPKSPDKAHLNLHINSLELGDSAVYFCASSQALGNTIYFGEGSWLTVV.

V and J are TRBV7-6 and TRBJ2-1, with unresolved D. CDR1 and CDR2 (germline): SGHVS, FNYEAQ. Trimming took off 3 bases at V and 5 bases at J, with 11 bases between the two ends. The CDR3 runs to 14 residues. The CDR3 loop reads CASSLTAGNNEQFF. DNA of the CDR3: TGTGCCAGCAGCTTGACTGCTGGGAACAATGAGCAGTTCTTC.

The chain couples TRBV7-2 to TRBJ2-1; 9 bases line up with TRBD2. The J segment lost 2 bases and the V segment lost 1 base, leaving 6 bases of the junction unmatched. The CDR3 is made up of 17 amino acids. CDR1 SGHTA and CDR2 FQGNSA come from the germline V gene. CDR3 nucleotides: TGTGCCAGCAGCTTAGTCCAGCGGGAGGACGCCTACAATGAGCAGTTCTTC. Translation gives CASSLVQREDAYNEQFF.

The V call is TRBV27, the J call TRBJ1-2; D might be TRBD1 (5 bases). V lost 0 bases to trimming and J lost 2 bases, with 13 bases between them. CDR1 and CDR2 from the germline V gene are MNHEY and SMNVEV (reference sequence). The CDR3 sequence is 16 residues long. The chain's CDR3 is CASSLSHGAKNYGYTF. CDR3 bases: TGTGCCAGCAGTTTATCGCATGGGGCAAAGAACTATGGCTACACCTTC.

J is TRBJ1-2 and V is TRBV12-3 or TRBV12-4; D is unresolved. The CDR3 consists of 12 residues. Deletions cut 1 base from V and 5 bases from J, with 5 bases between. CDR3 protein: CASSLGQYGYTF. In nucleotides, the CDR3 is TGTGCCAGCAGTTTAGGGCAATATGGCTACACCTTC.

This clonotype was seen just once. The chain combines TRBV18 with TRBJ2-7; 8 bases agree with TRBD2. The V and J ends lost 4 bases and 5 bases, in that order; junction bases with no gene match: 10. CDR3 length equals 15 residues. Germline CDR1 KGHSH, CDR2 LQKENI. The CDR3 DNA is TGTGCCAGCTCACTACTAGCGGCTGAGGGCCACGAGCAGTACTTC. Translation gives CASSLLAAEGHEQYF.

The V call is TRBV12-3 or TRBV12-4, the J call TRBJ2-1; TRBD2 aligns across 13 bases. The ends lost 6 bases at V and 8 bases at J; junction bases unmatched: 10. This CDR3 has 16 residues. CDR3: CASSHRTSGSSDEQFF. CDR3 DNA sequence: TGTGCCAGCAGCCATCGGACTAGCGGGAGCAGCGATGAGCAGTTCTTC.

The chain carries TRBV24-1 and TRBJ2-1; 8 bases map to TRBD1. CDR3 length: 14 amino acids. Trimming cost V 9 bases and J 3 bases; bases outside gene matches: 6. Germline V lookup: CDR1 KGHDR, CDR2 SFDVKD. The DNA of the CDR3 is TGTGCCACCGGAACAGGGGGTAGCTACAATGAGCAGTTCTTC. This translates into CATGTGGSYNEQFF.

The V gene is TRBV6-1, the J gene TRBJ2-7, with 11 bases aligning to TRBD2. The germline gives CDR1 MNHNS, CDR2 SASEGT. The CDR3 is 17 residues long. Germline trimming cut 0 bases from V and 6 bases from J; bases unmatched to any gene: 10. The CDR3 reads CASSEALRSGRAIEQYF. DNA for the CDR3: TGTGCCAGCAGTGAAGCGCTTCGTAGCGGGAGGGCCATCGAGCAGTACTTC.

The J gene is TRBJ2-2, the V gene TRBV2, with 7 bases lining up with TRBD2. The germline CDR1 and CDR2 sequences are SNHLY and FYNNEI. V trimming: 1 base; J trimming: 3 bases; junction bases outside the gene matches: 2. This CDR3 has 15 amino acids. This chain's CDR3 is CASSEDAGDTGELFF. The CDR3, as DNA: TGTGCCAGCAGTGAAGATGCGGGAGACACCGGGGAGCTGTTTTTT.

This clonotype was observed a handful of times. V is TRBV7-9 and J is TRBJ2-7; 10 bases agree with TRBD2. Trimming took 3 bases from V and 2 from J; bases not matched to a gene: 4. Germline loops: CDR1 SEHNR, CDR2 FQNEAQ (reference sequence). The CDR3 spans 15 residues. This CDR3 is CASSLVSGRAYEQYF. CDR3 DNA sequence: TGTGCCAGCAGCTTGGTGAGCGGGAGGGCCTACGAGCAGTACTTC.

The chain carries TRBV23-1 and TRBJ2-7; 8 nucleotides agree with TRBD1. TRBV23-1 is annotated as an ORF whose role is uncertain. The CDR3 runs 13 residues. Trimming cost V 8 bases and J 1 base; bases outside gene matches: 4. The CDR3 DNA sequence: TGCGCCAGCGGGGGACAGGCATCCTACGAGCAGTACTTC. Protein: CASGGQASYEQYF.

The genes are TRBV30 and TRBJ1-5; D gene ambiguous. Germline loops: CDR1 GTSNPN, CDR2 SVGIG (reference sequence). The CDR3 length is 15 residues. Trimming removed 2 bases at V and 1 base at J, with 12 bases between. DNA of the CDR3: TGTGCCTGGAGTCCAGCCCGGTGGAGCAATCAGCCCCAGCATTTT. Translation: CAWSPARWSNQPQHF.

The rearrangement uses TRBV5-1 and TRBJ1-1; unclear D gene. The V gene's germline CDR1 is SGHRS and CDR2 YFSETQ. This CDR3 is built from 11 residues. V was cut by 6 bases and J by 8 bases, with 11 bases left in between. The CDR3 spells CASKDNGEAFF. Here the CDR3 DNA reads TGCGCCAGCAAAGATAACGGGGAAGCTTTCTTT.

The gene calls are TRBV2 and TRBJ2-7; possible D gene TRBD2, 5 bases. This CDR3 is 13 amino acids long. Germline assignment: CDR1 SNHLY and CDR2 FYNNEI. Trimming took off 6 bases at V and 3 bases at J, with 12 bases between the two ends. In DNA form, the CDR3 reads TGTGCCAGCAGGACTACAGCAGGCTACGAGCAGTACTTC. Its protein product is CASRTTAGYEQYF.

This chain links TRBV6-2 or TRBV6-3 with TRBJ2-7; D is uncertain. The V gene's germline CDR1 is MNHEY and CDR2 SVGEGT. Deletions cut 4 bases from V and 3 bases from J, with 10 bases between. This CDR3 has 13 residues. The CDR3 is CASSWSFNYEQYF. DNA for the CDR3: TGTGCCAGCAGTTGGAGCTTTAACTACGAGCAGTACTTC.

The chain joins TRBV27 to TRBJ2-7; maybe TRBD1 (5 bases). Trimming shortened V by 2 bases and J by 4 bases, and 12 bases separated the two germline ends. Germline lookup yields CDR1 MNHEY and CDR2 SMNVEV (reference sequence). The CDR3 is made up of 14 amino acids. CDR3 in amino acids: CASSLNGHLYEQYF. Written as DNA, the CDR3 is TGTGCCAGCAGTTTAAATGGACACCTTTACGAGCAGTACTTC.

The V call is TRBV18, the J call TRBJ2-3; D assignment may be TRBD1 or TRBD2 (6 bases each). The length of the CDR3 is 16 residues. Trimming removed 3 bases from V and 2 bases from J, with 15 bases in between. The germline V gene encodes CDR1 KGHSH and CDR2 LQKENI. The CDR3 DNA follows: TGTGCCAGCTCACCGACTACCGGGGGCCACACAGATACGCAGTATTTT. As protein: CASSPTTGGHTDTQYF.

In the case of this clonotype: Its ends do not fully match the called genes, so a read error is possible. The chain employs TRBV5-1 and TRBJ2-3, with TRBD1 matching over 7 bases. CDR1 SGHRS and CDR2 YFSETQ come from the germline V gene. CDR3 size: 14 residues. CDR3 nucleotides: TGCGCCAGCGAGAAGGGGACAGTCACAAATACGCAGTATTTT. This encodes CASEKGTVTNTQYF.

This chain uses TRBV20-1 with TRBJ2-1, with D tentatively TRBD2 (5 bases). The CDR3 length is 12 residues. Per germline, CDR1 DFQATT and CDR2 SNEGSKA (reference sequence). The V gene lost 2 bases and the J gene lost 6 bases, with 8 bases spanning the gap. The CDR3 bases are TGCAGTGCTAGACGAGGGAGCAATGAGCAGTTCTTC. Protein product: CSARRGSNEQFF.

The genes are TRBV20-1 and TRBJ2-7; 7 positions agree with TRBD1. The germline gives CDR1 DFQATT, CDR2 SNEGSKA (reference sequence). Trimming at V came to 0 bases and at J to 3 bases, leaving 14 bases not matched to a gene. The CDR3 spans 17 residues. CDR3 residues: CSARDLGIGDSYYEQYF. CDR3 nucleotide sequence: TGCAGTGCTAGAGATCTAGGGATTGGGGACAGCTACTACGAGCAGTACTTC.

The V call is TRBV7-9, the J call TRBJ2-5; TRBD1 or TRBD2 may be the D gene (6 bases each). V shed 1 base and J shed 4 bases, with 13 bases lying between them. The germline CDR1 and CDR2 sequences are SEHNR and FQNEAQ (reference sequence). This CDR3 contains 15 residues. CDR3 in amino acids: CASSLDIGGRETQYF. CDR3 in DNA: TGTGCCAGCAGCTTAGACATTGGGGGGCGAGAGACCCAGTACTTC. Full variable domain (remainder filled in from reference TRBV7-9 and TRBJ2-5): DTGVSQNPRHKITKRGQNVTFRCDPISEHNRLYWYRQTLGQGPEFLTYFQNEAQLEKSRLLSDRFSAERPKGSFSTLEIQRTEQGDSAMYLCASSLDIGGRETQYFGPGTRLLVL.

This clonotype occurred once. This chain connects TRBV6-2 or TRBV6-3 to TRBJ2-1; 10 bases are a match to TRBD2. Trimming removed 6 bases from V and 0 bases from J; junction bases left unmatched: 5. There are 16 residues in the CDR3. CDR1 and CDR2 from the germline V gene are MNHEY and SVGEGT. The CDR3 region is CASRAPSGSSYNEQFF. The CDR3 DNA is TGTGCCAGCAGAGCTCCTAGCGGGAGCTCCTACAATGAGCAGTTCTTC.

The chain joins TRBV6-2 or TRBV6-3 to TRBJ2-2; TRBD2 matches at 12 bases. Germline loops: CDR1 MNHEY, CDR2 SVGEGT. The V and J ends lost 5 bases and 0 bases, in that order; junction bases with no gene match: 7. CDR3 length: 18 residues. CDR3 bases: TGTGCCAGCAGTCTGGCCGGACTAGCGGGAACGAACACCGGGGAGCTGTTTTTT. It encodes CASSLAGLAGTNTGELFF.

V is TRBV7-8 and J is TRBJ1-5, with D possibly being TRBD1 (6 bases). The CDR3 consists of 14 residues. Germline loops: CDR1 SGHVS, CDR2 FQNEAQ. The ends were cut back, 6 bases at V and 1 base at J, with 10 bases in the middle. DNA for the CDR3: TGTGCCAGCAGGCTGGGGGCAAGCAATCAGCCCCAGCATTTT. This translates into CASRLGASNQPQHF.